Presented here are 32 T cell receptor beta chains from one specimen sequenced in a study of beta chain features in type 1 diabetes. TCRB transcripts that were expressed got sequenced, as all of the isolated RNA had been reverse transcribed. The repertoire was sequenced with immunoSEQ multiplex PCR; TCRdb's copy has only in-frame clones and lacks some. The sample has roughly 290,000 clones, 8% seen once. The sequencing input was central memory CD4+ T cells from blood. Receptor source: a woman younger than 30 in good health.

This sequence joins TRBV2 and TRBJ2-4; tentatively, D is TRBD1 (5 bases). V lost 4 bases and J 7 bases, leaving 11 bases between the germline ends. The CDR3 consists of 13 residues. In germline, CDR1 is SNHLY, CDR2 FYNNEI. CDR3 in amino acids: CASSGQGFNIQYF. The CDR3 DNA sequence: TGTGCCAGCAGTGGGCAGGGTTTTAACATTCAGTACTTC.

The chain joins TRBV27 to TRBJ2-4; TRBD2 is a possible D gene (5 bases). Trimming removed 5 bases at V and 3 bases at J, with 14 bases between. There are 15 residues in the CDR3. Germline V gene lookup returns CDR1 MNHEY and CDR2 SMNVEV (reference sequence). CDR3 in DNA: TGTGCCAGCAGTGCACGAGAGGGAGTCAAAAACATTCAGTACTTC. Its protein product is CASSAREGVKNIQYF.

In this sample, this clone turned up a few times. This chain joins TRBV27 and TRBJ1-1; 7 nucleotides align to TRBD1. Germline trimming cut 6 bases from V and 5 bases from J; bases unmatched to any gene: 6. The CDR3 is 13 amino acids. Germline V gives CDR1 MNHEY, CDR2 SMNVEV (reference sequence). The CDR3 nucleotides are TGTGCCAGCAGGCGACAGGGTGGTACTGAAGCTTTCTTT. It is translated as CASRRQGGTEAFF.

As regards this clone: A single base separates this from a much larger clone, so it may be a read error. In the same sample, other DNA sequences code for this CDR3. This sequence joins TRBV7-3 and TRBJ2-2; TRBD2 aligns across 8 bases. The CDR3 loop spans 16 amino acids. The germline V gene has CDR1 SGHTA and CDR2 FQGTGA. V dropped 5 bases and J dropped 0; count of bases not matched to a gene: 5. CDR3 sequence (DNA): TGTGCCAGCAGCCCTGGGGGACTAGCGAACACCGGGGAGCTGTTTTTT. Translating it yields CASSPGGLANTGELFF.

The chain employs TRBV7-3 and TRBJ2-5; D is unresolved. V shed 5 bases and J shed 1 base, with 17 bases lying between them. Germline assignment: CDR1 SGHTA and CDR2 FQGTGA. This CDR3 spans 16 amino acids. This CDR3 reads CASSPTRLVLQETQYF. In DNA form, the CDR3 reads TGTGCCAGCAGCCCGACCCGGCTAGTCCTCCAAGAGACCCAGTACTTC.

This clone was seen a few times. The V call is TRBV2, the J call TRBJ1-5; TRBD1 is a possible D gene (5 bases). The CDR3 is 15 residues long. Germline CDR1 SNHLY, CDR2 FYNNEI. Trimming shortened V by 2 bases and J by 3 bases, and 11 bases separated the two germline ends. The CDR3, as DNA: TGTGCCAGCAGTGAAATCTGGGGCCTCAATCAGCCCCAGCATTTT. Protein: CASSEIWGLNQPQHF.

In this sample, this clone turned up a few times. V gene TRBV7-2 combines with J gene TRBJ2-1; TRBD2 is a possible D gene (7 bases). This CDR3 is built from 16 residues. CDR1 is SGHTA, CDR2 FQGNSA, per germline. Trimming removed 5 bases at V and 9 bases at J, with 23 bases between. The CDR3 sequence: CASSPRASGLQGEQFF. CDR3 coding DNA: TGTGCCAGCAGCCCGAGGGCTAGCGGTCTACAGGGTGAGCAGTTCTTC.

The chain is built from TRBV5-1 and TRBJ1-5, with TRBD1 identical over 9 bases. The CDR3 sequence is 14 residues long. J was trimmed by 4 bases and V by 5 bases; bases with no gene match: 4. The V gene's germline CDR1 is SGHRS and CDR2 YFSETQ. The CDR3 nucleotides are TGCGCCAGCAGTCCTGACAGGGGGAATCAGCCCCAGCATTTT. Residues: CASSPDRGNQPQHF.

This clone was picked up many times. The chain combines TRBV27 with TRBJ1-4; a weak D match, TRBD1 (6 bases). The V end was cut by 4 bases, the J end by 3 bases, with 12 bases between. This CDR3 has 15 residues. CDR1 and CDR2 from the germline V gene are MNHEY and SMNVEV (reference sequence). The CDR3 nucleotides are TGTGCCAGCAGTTCTACGAGGGGGTCTAATGAAAAACTGTTTTTT. Its protein is CASSSTRGSNEKLFF.

The chain recombines TRBV5-1 with TRBJ1-3, with TRBD1 matching over 8 bases. The CDR3 is 16 amino acids. V gave up 4 bases and J gave up 3 bases; unmatched junction bases: 9. Germline CDR1 reads SGHRS; CDR2 reads YFSETQ. In DNA, the CDR3 is TGCGCCAGCAGCCGTACAGGGGGTAATAGTGGAAACACCATATATTTT. Amino acid sequence: CASSRTGGNSGNTIYF.

This clone was found a few times. This chain uses TRBV7-2 with TRBJ1-2; 8 bases fit TRBD1. Germline assignment: CDR1 SGHTA and CDR2 FQGNSA. J was trimmed by 3 bases and V by 4 bases; bases with no gene match: 7. This CDR3 region has 15 residues. This chain's CDR3 is CASSSRGQYDYGYTF. As DNA, the CDR3 is TGTGCCAGCAGCTCCAGGGGGCAGTATGACTATGGCTACACCTTC.

The CDR3 reads CSVAGTNQETQYF. In nucleotides, the CDR3 is TGCAGCGTTGCAGGGACTAACCAAGAGACCCAGTACTTC. The chain recombines TRBV29-1 with TRBJ2-5, with TRBD2 matching over 7 bases. This CDR3 is 13 amino acids long. The J segment lost 0 bases and the V segment lost 4 bases, leaving 2 bases of the junction unmatched. Germline assignment: CDR1 SQVTM and CDR2 ANQGSEA.

This clone was counted between two and nine times. The chain combines TRBV27 with TRBJ2-4, with 8 bases fitting TRBD1. The CDR3 has 17 amino acids. With V trimmed by 5 bases and J by 1 base, 10 bases remained unmatched. Germline V gene data show CDR1 as MNHEY and CDR2 as SMNVEV (reference sequence). CDR3 sequence (DNA): TGTGCCAGCAGTAAGGGTGACAGGGGATTGGCCAAAAACATTCAGTACTTC. It codes for CASSKGDRGLAKNIQYF.

This clone showed up many times. Additional DNA sequences in this sample encode the identical CDR3. This sequence joins TRBV7-2 and TRBJ2-5, with D maybe TRBD2 (5 bases). The V end was cut by 3 bases, the J end by 5 bases, with 7 bases between. Germline V lookup: CDR1 SGHTA, CDR2 FQGNSA. The CDR3 totals 12 residues. DNA for the CDR3: TGTGCCAGCAGCTTTCCGGGGGAGACCCAGTACTTC. Translated: CASSFPGETQYF.

V and J are TRBV6-5 and TRBJ1-2; no firm D call. The germline V gene encodes CDR1 MNHEY and CDR2 SVGAGI. V was trimmed by 9 bases and J by 7 bases, leaving 18 bases between them. This CDR3 is built from 13 residues. CDR3 DNA: TGTGCCAGTTATCCGGGTCGGGGAGGTGGCTACACCTTC. It is translated as CASYPGRGGGYTF.

This clone was observed a few times. The rearrangement joins TRBV5-1 to TRBJ1-1; tentative D call: TRBD1 (6 bases). The CDR3 is made up of 13 amino acids. The germline gives CDR1 SGHRS, CDR2 YFSETQ. V dropped 5 bases and J dropped 8 bases, with 16 bases sitting between them. CDR3 region: CASRPHREHEAFF. Here the CDR3 DNA reads TGCGCCAGCAGGCCTCACAGGGAACACGAAGCTTTCTTT.

CDR3 amino acids: CASTTSGSYNEQFF. Written as DNA, the CDR3 is TGCGCCAGCACGACTAGCGGGAGCTACAATGAGCAGTTCTTC. The rearrangement joins TRBV5-1 to TRBJ2-1; TRBD2 matches at 12 bases. Germline CDR1 SGHRS, CDR2 YFSETQ. V gave up 6 bases and J gave up 3 bases; unmatched junction bases: 1. The CDR3 contains 14 residues.

This clone was counted a few times. J is TRBJ2-3 and V is TRBV27; no clear D. This CDR3 is 13 amino acids long. In germline, CDR1 is MNHEY, CDR2 SMNVEV (reference sequence). The V end was cut by 6 bases, the J end by 2 bases, with 9 bases between. CDR3 DNA: TGTGCCAGCAGACCCCACCTCACAGATACGCAGTATTTT. It codes for CASRPHLTDTQYF.

This clone has at least ten counts. The sample has other DNA sequences that encode this CDR3 too. The V gene is TRBV7-3, the J gene TRBJ2-3; D uncertain. V was cut by 6 bases and J by 0 bases, with 4 bases left in between. Germline-derived CDR1 and CDR2 are SGHTA and FQGTGA. This CDR3 has 12 amino acids. This CDR3 is CASSSSTDTQYF. CDR3 DNA sequence: TGTGCCAGCAGTTCTAGCACAGATACGCAGTATTTT.

The chain links TRBV6-1 to TRBJ2-7, with D unclear. The V and J ends lost 9 bases and 3 bases respectively, with 9 bases between them. This CDR3 spans 11 amino acids. Germline V gene sequence: CDR1 MNHNS, CDR2 SASEGT. The chain's CDR3 is CASQRRYEQYF. The CDR3 DNA reads as TGTGCCAGTCAACGGCGCTACGAGCAGTACTTC.

This clone was detected a few times. The gene calls are TRBV7-9 and TRBJ2-6; D is unclear. V shed 5 bases and J shed 2 bases, with 10 bases lying between them. Per germline, CDR1 SEHNR and CDR2 FQNEAQ (reference sequence). The CDR3 has 15 residues. CDR3 DNA sequence: TGTGCCAGCAGCCCGGCGGAGACTGGGGCCAACGTCCTGACTTTC. The encoded protein is CASSPAETGANVLTF.

Ten or more counts support this clone. DNA for the CDR3: TGTGCCAGCAGCCAAGTTCTCTCACCCTATGGCTACACCTTC. This encodes CASSQVLSPYGYTF. V usage is TRBV14 and J usage is TRBJ1-2; D not certain. The V gene lost 1 base and the J gene lost 4 bases, with 10 bases spanning the gap. The germline V gene has CDR1 SGHDN and CDR2 FVKESK. The length of the CDR3 is 14 residues.

The chain couples TRBV7-2 to TRBJ2-5; no definite D call. Trimming took 1 base from V and 14 from J, leaving 17 bases between them. The CDR3 spans 13 residues. Germline V lookup: CDR1 SGHTA, CDR2 FQGNSA. The CDR3 coding sequence is TGTGCCAGCAGCTTAGGGGTTTTGGAACTGGGCTACTTC. As protein: CASSLGVLELGYF.

The sample holds one count of this clone. V is TRBV11-2 and J is TRBJ1-1; D might be TRBD1 (6 bases). The CDR3 consists of 13 residues. V was cut by 5 bases and J by 5 bases, with 12 bases left in between. The germline gives CDR1 SGHAT, CDR2 FQNNGV. For the CDR3, the DNA is TGTGCCAGCAGCATACCCGGACAGACTGAAGCTTTCTTT. Translation: CASSIPGQTEAFF. The full variable domain, rest sourced from reference TRBV11-2 and TRBJ1-1, is EAGVAQSPRYKIIEKRQSVAFWCNPISGHATLYWYQQILGQGPKLLIQFQNNGVVDDSQLPKDRFSAERLKGVDSTLKIQPAKLEDSAVYLCASSIPGQTEAFFGQGTRLTVV.

This clone was seen at least ten times. This chain joins TRBV5-5 and TRBJ2-1; maybe TRBD2 (6 bases). Germline-derived CDR1 and CDR2 are SGHKS and YYEKEE (reference sequence). Trimming removed 3 bases from V and 10 bases from J, with 11 bases in between. The CDR3 runs 12 residues. The CDR3 loop reads CASSYSGGEQFF. CDR3 DNA sequence: TGTGCCAGCAGCTACTCCGGGGGAGAGCAGTTCTTC.

This clone appeared many times. CDR3 coding DNA: TGTGCCAGCAGCCCGACAGGTGCTGGGGCCAACGTCCTGACTTTC. Its protein is CASSPTGAGANVLTF. The chain recombines TRBV7-3 with TRBJ2-6, with D possibly matching TRBD1 (6 bases). Trimming cost V 5 bases and J 2 bases, with 10 bases left between them. Per the germline V gene, CDR1 is SGHTA and CDR2 is FQGTGA. The CDR3 sequence is 15 residues long.

This clone occurred a few times. This chain joins TRBV27 and TRBJ1-1; D gene uncertain. CDR1 MNHEY and CDR2 SMNVEV come from the germline V gene (reference sequence). The CDR3 consists of 18 residues. The V end was cut by 5 bases, the J end by 5 bases, with 27 bases between. CDR3 loop: CASSPIYSGGRRKTEAFF. The DNA for the CDR3 is TGTGCCAGCAGTCCGATTTATTCTGGCGGCAGGCGGAAGACTGAAGCTTTCTTT.

The chain combines TRBV6-5 with TRBJ2-5, with 8 bases matching TRBD1. V was clipped by 0 bases and J by 4 bases; unmatched bases: 4. The CDR3 sequence is 15 residues long. Germline CDR1 and CDR2: MNHEY and SVGAGI. DNA of the CDR3: TGTGCCAGCAGTTACTCGACAGGGGTCCCAGAGACCCAGTACTTC. It is translated as CASSYSTGVPETQYF.

This clone has just a few counts. This chain joins TRBV5-4 and TRBJ1-4, with 7 bases that match TRBD1. After removal of 0 bases from V and 5 bases from J, the junction contained 1 base not matched to a gene. In germline, CDR1 is SGHNT, CDR2 YYREEE (reference sequence). The CDR3 contains 14 residues. The CDR3 coding sequence is TGTGCCAGCAGCTTGGGGGGACAGAATGAAAAACTGTTTTTT. Translated: CASSLGGQNEKLFF.

This clone was observed many times. This chain connects TRBV7-2 to TRBJ2-2; D remains ambiguous. The CDR3 length is 14 residues. Per germline, CDR1 SGHTA and CDR2 FQGNSA. Between the trimmed V and J ends, which lost 5 bases and 1 base, there was a span of 8 bases. The chain's CDR3 is CASSGSRNTGELFF. The CDR3 coding sequence is TGTGCCAGCAGCGGTAGCCGGAACACCGGGGAGCTGTTTTTT.

The chain is built from TRBV6-5 and TRBJ2-7; 8 bases match TRBD2. The CDR3 extends over 16 amino acids. The trim removed 0 bases at V and 4 bases at J, leaving 8 bases unmatched. Germline CDR1 and CDR2: MNHEY and SVGAGI. For the CDR3, the DNA is TGTGCCAGCAGTTACTCCCCAGCGGGAGTGTTATACGAGCAGTACTTC. Translated, it gives CASSYSPAGVLYEQYF.

This clone was picked up a small number of times. The rearrangement links TRBV29-1 to TRBJ2-1; TRBD2 matches at 11 bases. The J segment lost 7 bases and the V segment lost 7 bases, leaving 6 bases of the junction unmatched. CDR1 is SQVTM, CDR2 ANQGSEA, per germline. The CDR3 has 13 amino acids. CDR3 sequence reads: CSGSSGGRNEQFF. Written as DNA, the CDR3 is TGCAGCGGGTCTAGCGGGGGGCGGAATGAGCAGTTCTTC.